These T cell receptor beta chains were read from a single sample in a study of spatial heterogeneity in lung cancer. From the 5' RACE reads, TCRdb called clonotypes with MiXCR, one entry per CDR3 protein. The top ten hold under 30% of the sample, which has 26,000 or so distinct CDR3 sequences, 10% to 15% seen once. The source was PBMCs, collected at surgery. The receptors derive from a female donor with early-stage non-small cell lung cancer. Each CDR3 is given with its conserved first and last residue. A D gene is named only where the DNA matches it firmly. Some rows mark clone size as missing; the rest say once, few, many or name a class of expanded clone.

>TRBD1|TRBV5-1|TRBJ1-3|many
TGCGCCAGCAGCTTGCAGGGGGATTACTCTGGAAACACCATATATTTT
CASSLQGDYSGNTIYF
>NA|TRBV28|TRBJ2-7|NA
TGTGCCAGTATTAGGGCCCACGAGCAGTACTTC
CASIRAHEQYF
>NA|TRBV27|TRBJ1-5|few
TGTGCCAGCAGCCGGGCCCGCAATCAGCCCCAGCATTTT
CASSRARNQPQHF
>NA|TRBV7-8|TRBJ2-5|NA
TGTGCCAGCAGCTTAGAGGGAACTAGGGGAGAGACCCAGTACTTC
CASSLEGTRGETQYF
>NA|TRBV14|TRBJ2-1|NA
TGTGCCAGCAGCCAGGTTAGCTCCTACAATGAGCAGTTCTTC
CASSQVSSYNEQFF
>NA|TRBV27|TRBJ2-7|few
TGTGCCAGCAGTTTTATTTGGGGGAGCGGGTACGAGCAGTACTTC
CASSFIWGSGYEQYF
>NA|TRBV28|TRBJ1-2|many
TGTGCCAGCAGTCCCGTAGCAGCCGGGGCCCGTAATTGGTATGGCTACACCTTC
CASSPVAAGARNWYGYTF
>NA|TRBV2|TRBJ1-6|NA
TGTGCCAGCACGACAGAACTTAATTCACCCCTCCACTTT
CASTTELNSPLHF
>NA|TRBV28|TRBJ2-2|many
TGTGCCAGCAGTTTTAGGGTGGCGGCCGGGGAGCTGTTTTTT
CASSFRVAAGELFF
>NA|TRBV10-3|TRBJ2-5|many
TGTGCCATCAGTGTCGGTGTCGGGGCTGGGCAAGAGACCCAGTACTTC
CAISVGVGAGQETQYF
>NA|TRBV7-9|TRBJ2-5|many
TGTGCCAGCAGTCTCGCCCTTCTAGGAGAGACCCAGTACTTC
CASSLALLGETQYF
>TRBD2|TRBV20-1|TRBJ2-3|many
TGCAGTGCTCGACGACTGGGTAGCGGGGGCACAGATACGCAGTATTTT
CSARRLGSGGTDTQYF
>NA|TRBV7-2|TRBJ2-3|many
TGTGCCAGCAGCTTGGGGCGAGTATACACAGATACGCAGTATTTT
CASSLGRVYTDTQYF
>NA|TRBV6-2/TRBV6-3|TRBJ1-5|many
TGTGCCAGCAGTGGTCAGGGAGGATATCAGCCCCAGCATTTT
CASSGQGGYQPQHF
>TRBD2|TRBV11-2|TRBJ2-5|many
TGTGCCAGCAGCTTTCTCTTCGGACTAGCGGGAATCAAAGAGACCCAGTACTTC
CASSFLFGLAGIKETQYF
>NA|TRBV6-1|TRBJ2-5|few
TGTGCCAGCAGTGGGGGGTACCAAGAGACCCAGTACTTC
CASSGGYQETQYF
>NA|TRBV27|TRBJ2-3|large
TGTGCCAGCAGAAGGGAGTTAGGCACAGATACGCAGTATTTT
CASRRELGTDTQYF
>NA|TRBV4-2|TRBJ1-2|many
TGTGCCAGCAGCCAGGGGGTGGACTATGGCTACACCTTC
CASSQGVDYGYTF
>NA|TRBV5-4|TRBJ1-2|many
TGTGCCAGCAGCTTGGCCAGAGGGAACTATGGCTACACCTTC
CASSLARGNYGYTF
>NA|TRBV27|TRBJ1-1|many
TGTGCCAGCAGTTTATCGGTGGGTGCTGAAGCTTTCTTT
CASSLSVGAEAFF
>NA|TRBV12-3/TRBV12-4|TRBJ2-5|few
TGTGCCAGCAGTTCCCAGGGTGTGAGCGAGACCCAGTACTTC
CASSSQGVSETQYF
>NA|TRBV5-1|TRBJ2-1|many
TGCGCCAGCAGCTTGGCGGGGGGCACCTACAATGAGCAGTTCTTC
CASSLAGGTYNEQFF
>TRBD1|TRBV5-5|TRBJ2-1|many
TGTGCCAGCAGCCGCGCAAGGGACAGCCTCGGCAATGAGCAGTTCTTC
CASSRARDSLGNEQFF
>NA|TRBV19|TRBJ2-1|many
TGTGCCAGTAAATCCTCCTCCTACAATGAGCAGTTCTTC
CASKSSSYNEQFF
>NA|TRBV2|TRBJ1-5|many
TGTGCCAGCAGTGGATCCAGCAATCAGCCCCAGCATTTT
CASSGSSNQPQHF
>TRBD1|TRBV28|TRBJ1-1|few
TGTGCCAGCAGCTCACAGGGGCCATTTGAAGCTTTCTTT
CASSSQGPFEAFF
>NA|TRBV6-2/TRBV6-3|TRBJ1-1|many
TGTGCCAGCTCTTTTCAAGGGTCGACAATGAACACTGAAGCTTTCTTT
CASSFQGSTMNTEAFF
>TRBD2|TRBV12-3/TRBV12-4|TRBJ2-1|many
TGTGCCAGCAGAAGGGGACTAGCGGGGGACTACAATGAGCAGTTCTTC
CASRRGLAGDYNEQFF
>TRBD1|TRBV12-3/TRBV12-4|TRBJ1-2|many
TGTGCCAGCAGAGGGGGTGGACAGGAGGGTTATGGCTACACCTTC
CASRGGGQEGYGYTF
>TRBD2|TRBV27|TRBJ2-7|NA
TGTGCCAGCAGTCCTACTAGCGGGAGTATGTACGAGCAGTACTTC
CASSPTSGSMYEQYF